The 20 T cell receptor beta chains given below trace back to one sample, sequenced in a study of blood T cell repertoires in COVID-19. TCRdb's copy holds only in-frame clones and misses some; the assay was immunoSEQ multiplex PCR. The profile shows fewer than 350,000 clones, 80% to 90% of them singletons. The sample comprised PBMCs or T cells enriched from blood (not recorded which). The origin of the receptors is a man aged 25 to 40 who had recovered from COVID-19.

CDR3 region: CASSYGGFAEAFF. The CDR3 coding sequence is TGTGCCAGCAGTTACGGCGGGTTCGCTGAAGCTTTCTTT. The V gene is TRBV6-6, the J gene TRBJ1-1; D gene unclear. The V gene's germline CDR1 is MNHNY and CDR2 SVGAGI (reference sequence). Trimming shortened V by 2 bases and J by 6 bases, and 10 bases separated the two germline ends. This CDR3 spans 13 amino acids.

The chain carries TRBV19 and TRBJ2-3; the D is unclear. V lost 3 bases and J lost 2, with 9 bases in between. The CDR3 extends over 14 amino acids. The V gene's germline CDR1 is LNHDA and CDR2 SQIVND (reference sequence). The CDR3 sequence is CASSIASYTDTQYF. In DNA form, the CDR3 reads TGTGCCAGTAGTATCGCGTCTTACACAGATACGCAGTATTTT. The variable domain in full, completed from reference TRBV19 and TRBJ2-3, reads DGGITQSPKYLFRKEGQNVTLSCEQNLNHDAMYWYRQDPGQGLRLIYYSQIVNDFQKGDIAEGYSVSREKKESFPLTVTSAQKNPTAFYLCASSIASYTDTQYFGPGTRLTVL.

The chain uses TRBV19 and TRBJ1-4, with D possibly TRBD1 on 5 matching bases. Deletions cut 5 bases from V and 7 bases from J, with 14 bases between. The CDR3 consists of 14 residues. Germline assignment: CDR1 LNHDA and CDR2 SQIVND (reference sequence). CDR3 bases: TGTGCCAGTAGTCATGGAGGGGAGAGTGAAAAACTGTTTTTT. Protein: CASSHGGESEKLFF.

The genes are TRBV2 and TRBJ2-5; 7 nucleotides line up with TRBD2. The V and J ends lost 11 bases and 5 bases, in that order; junction bases with no gene match: 11. The CDR3 has 13 residues. The germline V gene encodes CDR1 SNHLY and CDR2 FYNNEI. CDR3 DNA: TGTGCCTTTACTGCCGGGCGGGAGGAGACCCAGTACTTC. It encodes CAFTAGREETQYF.

The rearrangement uses TRBV10-3 and TRBJ1-2; unclear D gene. Trimming removed 3 bases at V and 10 bases at J, with 6 bases between. The CDR3 loop spans 10 amino acids. Germline V gene data show CDR1 as ENHRY and CDR2 as SYGVKD. CDR3 sequence: CAISEDTYTF. The CDR3 DNA follows: TGTGCCATCAGTGAAGACACCTACACCTTC.

This clone was seen a handful of times. This sequence joins TRBV7-6 and TRBJ1-2; D may be TRBD1 (6 bases). Between the trimmed V and J ends, which lost 5 bases and 2 bases, there was a span of 9 bases. This CDR3 spans 13 amino acids. Germline values: CDR1 SGHVS, CDR2 FNYEAQ. This CDR3 reads CASSQDSNYGYTF. CDR3 sequence (DNA): TGTGCCAGCAGCCAGGACAGCAACTATGGCTACACCTTC. The full variable domain, its missing parts supplied by reference TRBV7-6 and TRBJ1-2, is GAGVSQSPRYKVTKRGQDVALRCDPISGHVSLYWYRQALGQGPEFLTYFNYEAQQDKSGLPNDRFSAERPEGSISTLTIQRTEQRDSAMYRCASSQDSNYGYTFGSGTRLTVV.

CDR3 residues: CASRDGTGEGYTF. CDR3 bases: TGTGCCAGCAGGGACGGGACAGGGGAAGGCTACACCTTC. The chain uses TRBV3-1 (or the pseudogene TRBV3-2) and TRBJ1-2, with 10 nucleotides matching TRBD1. V lost 6 bases, J lost 8 bases, and 6 bases stayed unmatched. The CDR3 sequence is 13 residues long. Germline V CDR1 and CDR2: LGHDT, YNNKEL (reference sequence).

With regard to this clone: Distinct nucleotide sequences in the sample also encode this CDR3. The chain's CDR3 is CASGASSGNTIYF. In DNA form, the CDR3 reads TGTGCCAGTGGGGCGAGCTCTGGAAACACCATATATTTT. The chain joins TRBV10-3 to TRBJ1-3; possibly TRBD1 for D (5 bases). CDR1 and CDR2 (germline): ENHRY, SYGVKD. CDR3 size: 13 residues. V shed 10 bases and J shed 0 bases, with 10 bases lying between them.

This clone was seen only once. This chain links TRBV10-3 with TRBJ2-7; D might be TRBD2 (6 bases). The CDR3 has 13 amino acids. The germline gives CDR1 ENHRY, CDR2 SYGVKD. V shed 4 bases and J shed 2 bases, with 9 bases lying between them. Here the CDR3 reads CAISGGVAYEQYF. The CDR3 bases are TGTGCCATCAGTGGGGGGGTGGCCTACGAGCAGTACTTC.

This sequence joins TRBV5-1 and TRBJ1-1; D is ambiguous. The V gene's germline CDR1 is SGHRS and CDR2 YFSETQ. The CDR3 contains 14 residues. Deletions cut 4 bases from V and 4 bases from J, with 14 bases between. The CDR3 sequence is CASSRQDSGTEAFF. CDR3 bases: TGCGCCAGCAGCCGGCAGGATAGTGGCACTGAAGCTTTCTTT.

A single count supports this clone. The rearrangement uses TRBV2 and TRBJ1-5, with D uncertain. This CDR3 has 14 residues. Germline assignment: CDR1 SNHLY and CDR2 FYNNEI. Trimming cost V 6 bases and J 4 bases, with 13 bases left between them. The CDR3 loop reads CASRGRTGNQPQHF. In DNA form, the CDR3 reads TGTGCCAGCAGGGGAAGGACGGGGAATCAGCCCCAGCATTTT. The entire variable domain, with the rest obtained from reference TRBV2 and TRBJ1-5, is as follows: EPEVTQTPSHQVTQMGQEVILRCVPISNHLYFYWYRQILGQKVEFLVSFYNNEISEKSEIFDDQFSVERPDGSNFTLKIRSTKLEDSAMYFCASRGRTGNQPQHFGDGTRLSIL.

This chain uses TRBV7-9 with TRBJ2-1; TRBD2 agrees at 7 bases. The germline V gene has CDR1 SEHNR and CDR2 FQNEAQ (reference sequence). The ends lost 0 bases at V and 4 bases at J; junction bases unmatched: 3. This CDR3 is 15 amino acids long. Written as DNA, the CDR3 is TGTGCCAGCAGCTTAGCGGGGGGGAATTACAATGAGCAGTTCTTC. Its translation is CASSLAGGNYNEQFF.

The gene calls are TRBV6-5 and TRBJ2-1; 7 bases are shared with TRBD2. V was pared by 6 bases and J by 3 bases, with 5 bases of the junction left unmatched. Germline-derived CDR1 and CDR2 are MNHEY and SVGAGI. The CDR3 has 14 amino acids. In nucleotides, the CDR3 is TGTGCCAGCAGGCTAGCGGAGAGCTACAATGAGCAGTTCTTC. This codes for CASRLAESYNEQFF.

This clone was seen a single time. The V and J genes are TRBV5-1 and TRBJ2-4; TRBD1 matches 7 bases. The CDR3 covers 14 residues. The germline CDR1 and CDR2 sequences are SGHRS and YFSETQ. The J segment lost 13 bases and the V segment lost 4 bases, leaving 14 bases of the junction unmatched. Here the CDR3 reads CASSPGTESDGQYF. The CDR3 nucleotides are TGCGCCAGCAGCCCCGGGACAGAGAGTGATGGCCAGTACTTC.

CDR3 bases: TGCGCCAGCAGTTCCACCCCTAGCGGGGGACAACAAGAGACCCAGTACTTC. Residues: CASSSTPSGGQQETQYF. The gene calls are TRBV5-1 and TRBJ2-5; the match to TRBD2 covers 10 bases. This CDR3 has 17 amino acids. Trimming cost V 5 bases and J 2 bases; bases outside gene matches: 12. Germline CDR1 and CDR2: SGHRS and YFSETQ.

This clone was counted once. The CDR3 protein is CASSQDMYEQYF. The CDR3 bases are TGTGCCAGCAGCCAAGACATGTACGAGCAGTACTTC. V and J are TRBV7-8 and TRBJ2-7; D call uncertain. This CDR3 is 12 amino acids long. Trimming removed 5 bases at V and 4 bases at J, with 9 bases between. Per the germline V gene, CDR1 is SGHVS and CDR2 is FQNEAQ.

CDR3 region: CASRTGQGHYGYTF. The CDR3 nucleotides are TGTGCCAGCAGAACCGGACAGGGCCACTATGGCTACACCTTC. The V and J genes are TRBV2 and TRBJ1-2; the match to TRBD1 covers 8 bases. With 6 bases clipped from V and 3 bases from J, the junction kept 6 bases outside the gene matches. Germline-derived CDR1 and CDR2 are SNHLY and FYNNEI. The CDR3 loop spans 14 amino acids.

This clone was counted between two and nine times. This chain uses TRBV2 with TRBJ2-3; D not resolved. The germline gives CDR1 SNHLY, CDR2 FYNNEI. With 7 bases removed from V and 2 bases from J, the gap between germline ends came to 10 bases. This CDR3 contains 13 residues. DNA of the CDR3: TGTGCCAGCAACCCCCCCTACACAGATACGCAGTATTTT. This codes for CASNPPYTDTQYF.

The chain joins TRBV30 to TRBJ1-2; the D is unclear. V was trimmed by 4 bases and J by 1 base, leaving 13 bases between them. Looked up from germline, CDR1 is GTSNPN and CDR2 is SVGIG (reference sequence). The CDR3 is 14 amino acids. The CDR3 DNA sequence: TGTGCCTGGACCCGGTCGGGGATTAACTATGGCTACACCTTC. Protein sequence: CAWTRSGINYGYTF.

This sequence joins TRBV21-1 and TRBJ1-1. TRBV21-1 is flagged as a pseudogene. This CDR3 has 14 residues. In DNA, the CDR3 is TGTGCCAGCAGCCATCGGGGGAGGAACACTGAAGCTTTCTTT. It encodes CASSHRGRNTEAFF.